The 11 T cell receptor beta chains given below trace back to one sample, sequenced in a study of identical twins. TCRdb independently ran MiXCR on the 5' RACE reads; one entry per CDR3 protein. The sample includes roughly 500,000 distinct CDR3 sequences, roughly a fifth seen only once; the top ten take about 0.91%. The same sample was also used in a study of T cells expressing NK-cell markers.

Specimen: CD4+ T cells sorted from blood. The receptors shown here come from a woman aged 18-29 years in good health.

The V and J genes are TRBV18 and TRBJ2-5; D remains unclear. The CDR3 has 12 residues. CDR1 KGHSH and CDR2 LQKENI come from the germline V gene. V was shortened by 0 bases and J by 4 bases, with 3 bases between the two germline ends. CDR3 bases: TGTGCCAGCTCACCACCCAGAGAGACCCAGTACTTC. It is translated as CASSPPRETQYF.

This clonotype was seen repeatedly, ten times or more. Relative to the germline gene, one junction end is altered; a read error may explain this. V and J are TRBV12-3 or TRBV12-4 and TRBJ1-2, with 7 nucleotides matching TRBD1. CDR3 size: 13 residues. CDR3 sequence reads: CASSLGQSYGYTF. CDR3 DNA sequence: TGCGCCAGCAGCTTGGGACAGAGCTATGGCTACACCTTC.

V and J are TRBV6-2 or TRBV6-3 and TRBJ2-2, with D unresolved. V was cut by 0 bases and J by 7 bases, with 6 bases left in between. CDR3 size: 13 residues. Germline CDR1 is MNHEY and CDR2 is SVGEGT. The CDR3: CASSYSVGGELFF. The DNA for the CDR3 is TGTGCCAGCAGTTACTCGGTAGGCGGGGAGCTGTTTTTT.

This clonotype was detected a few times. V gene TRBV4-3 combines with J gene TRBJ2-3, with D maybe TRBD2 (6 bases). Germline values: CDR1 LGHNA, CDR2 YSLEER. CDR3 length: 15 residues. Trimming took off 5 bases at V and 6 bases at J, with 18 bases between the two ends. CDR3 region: CASSNGGRVRDTQYF. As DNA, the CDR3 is TGCGCCAGCAGCAACGGAGGGCGGGTACGGGATACGCAGTATTTT.

The CDR3 bases are TGTGCCAGCAGCCAGACACAGGGGCTTAACACCGGGGAGCTGTTTTTT. The encoded protein is CASSQTQGLNTGELFF. The rearrangement joins TRBV7-8 to TRBJ2-2; 7 bases align to TRBD1. CDR3 length: 16 amino acids. Trimming removed 5 bases from V and 2 bases from J; junction bases left unmatched: 8. Germline V gene sequence: CDR1 SGHVS, CDR2 FQNEAQ.

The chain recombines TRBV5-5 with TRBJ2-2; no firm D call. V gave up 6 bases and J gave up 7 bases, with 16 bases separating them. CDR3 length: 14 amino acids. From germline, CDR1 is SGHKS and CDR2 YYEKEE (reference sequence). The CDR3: CASNPGPHSGELFF. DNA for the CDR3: TGTGCCAGCAACCCCGGGCCTCACAGCGGGGAGCTGTTTTTT.

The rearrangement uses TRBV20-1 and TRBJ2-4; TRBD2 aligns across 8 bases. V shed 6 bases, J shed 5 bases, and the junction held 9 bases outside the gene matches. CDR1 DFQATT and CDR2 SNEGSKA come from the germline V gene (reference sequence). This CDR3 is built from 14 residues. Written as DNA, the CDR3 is TGCAGTGCCGAGTTGGGACTAGAGGAAAACATTCAGTACTTC. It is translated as CSAELGLEENIQYF.

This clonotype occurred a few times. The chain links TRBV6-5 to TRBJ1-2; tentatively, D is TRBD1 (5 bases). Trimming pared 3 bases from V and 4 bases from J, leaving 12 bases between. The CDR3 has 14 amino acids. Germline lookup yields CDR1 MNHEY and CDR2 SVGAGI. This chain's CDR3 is CASSYKGPTYGYTF. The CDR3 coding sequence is TGTGCCAGCAGTTATAAGGGGCCGACCTATGGCTACACCTTC.

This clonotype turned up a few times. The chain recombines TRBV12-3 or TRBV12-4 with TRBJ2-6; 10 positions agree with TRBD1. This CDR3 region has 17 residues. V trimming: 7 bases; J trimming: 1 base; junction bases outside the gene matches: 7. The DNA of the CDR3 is TGTGCCAGCAAAGACAGGGGGCCTCGATCTGGGGCCAACGTCCTGACTTTC. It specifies CASKDRGPRSGANVLTF.

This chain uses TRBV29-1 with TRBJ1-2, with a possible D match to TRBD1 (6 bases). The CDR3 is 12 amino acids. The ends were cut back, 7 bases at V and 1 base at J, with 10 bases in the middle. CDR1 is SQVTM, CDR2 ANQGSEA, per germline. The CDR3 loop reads CSGQDLNYGYTF. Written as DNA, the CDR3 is TGCAGCGGACAGGACCTTAACTATGGCTACACCTTC.

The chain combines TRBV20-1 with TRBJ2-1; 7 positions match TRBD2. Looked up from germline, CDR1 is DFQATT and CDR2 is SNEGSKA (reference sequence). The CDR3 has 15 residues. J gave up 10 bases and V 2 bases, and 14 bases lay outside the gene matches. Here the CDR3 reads CSARRAARGRREQFF. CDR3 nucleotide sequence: TGCAGTGCTAGAAGGGCGGCGCGGGGGAGGAGGGAGCAGTTCTTC.